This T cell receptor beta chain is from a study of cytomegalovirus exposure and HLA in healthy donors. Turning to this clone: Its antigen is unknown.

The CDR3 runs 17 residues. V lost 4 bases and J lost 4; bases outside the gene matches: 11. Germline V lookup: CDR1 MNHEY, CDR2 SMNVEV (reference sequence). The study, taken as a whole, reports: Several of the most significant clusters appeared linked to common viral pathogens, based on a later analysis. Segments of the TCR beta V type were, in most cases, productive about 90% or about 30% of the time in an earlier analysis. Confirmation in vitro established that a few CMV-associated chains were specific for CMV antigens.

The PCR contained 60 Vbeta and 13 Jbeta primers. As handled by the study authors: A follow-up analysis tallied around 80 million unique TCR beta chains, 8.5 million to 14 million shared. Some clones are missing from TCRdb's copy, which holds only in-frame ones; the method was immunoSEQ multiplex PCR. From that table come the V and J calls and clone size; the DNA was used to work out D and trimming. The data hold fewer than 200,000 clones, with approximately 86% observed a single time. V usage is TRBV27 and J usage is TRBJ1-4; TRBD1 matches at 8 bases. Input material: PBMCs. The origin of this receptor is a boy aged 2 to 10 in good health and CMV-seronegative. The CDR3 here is CASSSSYDRGYNEKLFF. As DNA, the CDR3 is TGTGCCAGCAGTTCGAGTTACGACAGGGGATATAATGAAAAACTGTTTTTT.